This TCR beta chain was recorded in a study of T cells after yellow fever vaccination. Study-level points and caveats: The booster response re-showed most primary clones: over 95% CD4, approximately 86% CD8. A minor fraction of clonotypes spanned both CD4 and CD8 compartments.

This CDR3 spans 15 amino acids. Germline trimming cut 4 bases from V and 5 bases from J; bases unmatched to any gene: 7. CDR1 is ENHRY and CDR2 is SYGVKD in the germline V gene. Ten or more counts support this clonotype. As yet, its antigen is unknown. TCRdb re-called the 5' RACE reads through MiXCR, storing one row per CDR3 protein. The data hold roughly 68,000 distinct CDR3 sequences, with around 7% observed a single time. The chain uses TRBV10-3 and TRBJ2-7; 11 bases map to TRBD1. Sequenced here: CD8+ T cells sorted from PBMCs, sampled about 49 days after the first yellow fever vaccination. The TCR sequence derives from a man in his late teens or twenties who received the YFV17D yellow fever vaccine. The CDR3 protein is CAISAPDRGPNEQYF. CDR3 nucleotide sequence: TGTGCCATCAGTGCCCCGGACAGGGGGCCCAACGAGCAGTACTTC.